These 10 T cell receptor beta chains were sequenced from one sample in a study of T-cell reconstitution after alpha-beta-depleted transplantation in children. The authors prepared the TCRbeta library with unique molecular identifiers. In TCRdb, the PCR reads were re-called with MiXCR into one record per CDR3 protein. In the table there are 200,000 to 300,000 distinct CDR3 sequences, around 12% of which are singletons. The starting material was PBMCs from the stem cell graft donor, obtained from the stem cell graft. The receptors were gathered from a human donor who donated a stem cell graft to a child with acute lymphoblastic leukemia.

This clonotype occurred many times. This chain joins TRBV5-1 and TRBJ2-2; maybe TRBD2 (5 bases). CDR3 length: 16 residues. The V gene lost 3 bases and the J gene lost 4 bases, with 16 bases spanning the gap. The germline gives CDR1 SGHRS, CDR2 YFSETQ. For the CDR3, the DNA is TGCGCCAGCAGCTGGACTGAACTAAGCGGCACCGGGGAGCTGTTTTTT. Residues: CASSWTELSGTGELFF.

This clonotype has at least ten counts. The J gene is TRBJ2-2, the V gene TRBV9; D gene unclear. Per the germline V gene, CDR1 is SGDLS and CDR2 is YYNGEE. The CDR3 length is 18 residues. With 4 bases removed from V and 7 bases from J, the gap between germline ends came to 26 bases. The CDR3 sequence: CASSPTIGSRTWGGELFF. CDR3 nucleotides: TGTGCCAGCAGCCCCACTATAGGCAGCCGGACCTGGGGCGGGGAGCTGTTTTTT.

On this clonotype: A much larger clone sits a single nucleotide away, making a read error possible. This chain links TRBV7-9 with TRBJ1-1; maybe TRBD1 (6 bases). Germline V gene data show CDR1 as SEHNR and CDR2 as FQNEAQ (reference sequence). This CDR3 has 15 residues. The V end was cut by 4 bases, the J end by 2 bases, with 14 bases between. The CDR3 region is CASSCFLQGNTEAFF. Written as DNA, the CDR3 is TGTGCCAGCAGCTGTTTCTTACAGGGAAACACTGAAGCTTTCTTT.

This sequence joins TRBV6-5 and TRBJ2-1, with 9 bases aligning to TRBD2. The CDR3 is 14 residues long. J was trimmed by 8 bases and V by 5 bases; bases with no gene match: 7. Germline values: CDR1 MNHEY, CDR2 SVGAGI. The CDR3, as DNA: TGTGCCAGCAGTGCGGGACTAGCTTACGATGAGCAGTTCTTC. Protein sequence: CASSAGLAYDEQFF.

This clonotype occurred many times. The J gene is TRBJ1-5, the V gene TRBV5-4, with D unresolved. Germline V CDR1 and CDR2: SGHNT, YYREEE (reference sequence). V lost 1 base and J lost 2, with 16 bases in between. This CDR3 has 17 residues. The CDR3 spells CASSLTVGVMGNQPQHF. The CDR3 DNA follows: TGTGCCAGCAGCTTGACAGTTGGGGTGATGGGCAATCAGCCCCAGCATTTT.

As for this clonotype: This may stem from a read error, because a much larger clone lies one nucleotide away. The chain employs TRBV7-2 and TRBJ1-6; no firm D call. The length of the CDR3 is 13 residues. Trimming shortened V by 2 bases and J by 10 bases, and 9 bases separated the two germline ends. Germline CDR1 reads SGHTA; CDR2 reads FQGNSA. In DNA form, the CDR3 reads TGTGCCAGCAGCTTACCTTTGGGGTCACCCCTCCACTTT. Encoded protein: CASSLPLGSPLHF.

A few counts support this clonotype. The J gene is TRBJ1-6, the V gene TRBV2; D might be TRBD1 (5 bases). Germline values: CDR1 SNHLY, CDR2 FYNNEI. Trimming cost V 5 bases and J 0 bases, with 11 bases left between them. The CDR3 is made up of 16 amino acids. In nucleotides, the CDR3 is TGTGCCAGCAGTCCTAGGGGAATCTCCTATAATTCACCCCTCCACTTT. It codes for CASSPRGISYNSPLHF.

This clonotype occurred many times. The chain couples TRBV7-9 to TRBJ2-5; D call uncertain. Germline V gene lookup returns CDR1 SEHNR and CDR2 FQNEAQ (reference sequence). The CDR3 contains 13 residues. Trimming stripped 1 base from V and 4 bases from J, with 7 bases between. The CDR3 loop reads CASSLVARETQYF. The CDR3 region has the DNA TGTGCCAGCAGCTTAGTTGCAAGAGAGACCCAGTACTTC.

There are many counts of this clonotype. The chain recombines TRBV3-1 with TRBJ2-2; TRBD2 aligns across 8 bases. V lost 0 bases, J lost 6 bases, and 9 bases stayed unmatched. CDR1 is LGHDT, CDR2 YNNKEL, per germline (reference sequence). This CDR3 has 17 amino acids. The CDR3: CASSQDGGTRMAGELFF. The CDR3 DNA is TGTGCCAGCAGCCAAGATGGCGGGACTAGAATGGCCGGGGAGCTGTTTTTT.

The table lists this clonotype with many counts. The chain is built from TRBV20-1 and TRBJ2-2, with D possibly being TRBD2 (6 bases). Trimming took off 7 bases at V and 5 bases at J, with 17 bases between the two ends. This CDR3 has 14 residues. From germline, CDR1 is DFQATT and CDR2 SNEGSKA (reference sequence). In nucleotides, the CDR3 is TGCAGTGTTCCCCAGGAGGGATATACCGGGGAGCTGTTTTTT. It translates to CSVPQEGYTGELFF.